What follows is one T cell receptor (beta chain) and its context. V shed 5 bases and J 2 bases; nucleotides not matched to a gene: 5. CDR3 length: 15 amino acids. The germline gives CDR1 LNHNV, CDR2 YYDKDF (reference sequence). The data stem from a study of blood T cell repertoires in COVID-19. Under the authors' procedure: Nucleated cell counts were estimated from reference gene primer amplification. Here immunoSEQ multiplex PCR was the method, and the copy in TCRdb shows in-frame clones only, minus some. V, J and clone size reflect that table, while D and trimming were determined from the DNA. The sample contains 130,000 or so clones, over 80% of which appear only once.

The chain recombines TRBV15 with TRBJ2-7; 11 bases agree with TRBD2. Material for sequencing was peripheral blood. The sequence was obtained from a man aged 45 to 65 with active COVID-19. The CDR3 spells CATSVLAGGAYEQYF. CDR3 sequence (DNA): TGTGCCACCAGCGTTCTAGCGGGGGGCGCCTACGAGCAGTACTTC.